The TCR beta chain described here comes from a study of blood T cell repertoires in COVID-19. Across the whole study: Samples representing acute and convalescent COVID-19 were sourced from the United States, Italy and Spain. PBMCs, B-cell-depleted T cells, or T cells were the source of the cDNA or gDNA that made up the material.

Per the study methods: For nucleated cells, counts were estimated from reference gene primer amplification. Sequenced by immunoSEQ multiplex PCR; TCRdb stores in-frame clones only, minus some. V and J calls and clone size are given by that table; D and trimming were obtained from the DNA. This table has 23,000 or so clones, approximately 94% appearing once. V lost 6 bases and J lost 3; bases outside the gene matches: 12. Germline CDR1 reads SGHTA; CDR2 reads FQGTGA. The CDR3 covers 17 residues. The sequenced material came from peripheral blood. This receptor was taken from a human donor in a cohort sampled during active COVID-19. The chain employs TRBV7-3 and TRBJ2-2, with 8 bases fitting TRBD2. This CDR3 is CASSRREGGSDTGELFF. The CDR3 region has the DNA TGTGCCAGCAGTCGTCGGGAGGGCGGGAGTGACACCGGGGAGCTGTTTTTT.